The 3 T cell receptor beta chains listed next were all sequenced from one sample in a study of radiotherapy plus CTLA-4 blockade in lung cancer. Using immunoSEQ multiplex PCR, the repertoire was profiled, and TCRdb retains in-frame clones only, with some absent. The sample comprises about 78,000 clones, around 87% of which are singletons, and just over 2% rests with the top ten. The sequenced sample was peripheral blood, obtained from a patient treated with radiotherapy plus ipilimumab. The receptors stem from a human donor with non-small cell lung cancer who had a partial response to radiotherapy plus ipilimumab.

This chain uses TRBV28 with TRBJ1-3, with a possible D match to TRBD1 (5 bases). Germline V gene sequence: CDR1 MDHEN, CDR2 SYDVKM. The V gene lost 8 bases and the J gene lost 0 bases, with 14 bases spanning the gap. This CDR3 region has 15 residues. The CDR3: CASVGGGSSGNTIYF. In DNA form, the CDR3 reads TGTGCCAGCGTCGGGGGGGGGAGCTCTGGAAACACCATATATTTT.

The gene calls are TRBV7-6 and TRBJ2-7; D is undetermined. V lost 1 base to trimming and J lost 0 bases, with 13 bases between them. Germline CDR1 and CDR2: SGHVS and FNYEAQ. The CDR3 runs 16 residues. The CDR3 coding sequence is TGTGCCAGCAGCTTAGGGCCAGTTCAAAGCTCCTACGAGCAGTACTTC. This codes for CASSLGPVQSSYEQYF.

The CDR3 DNA reads TGTGCCAGCAGGGGTAGCGGGAGCTCCTACAATGAGCAGTTCTTC. Amino acid sequence: CASRGSGSSYNEQFF. The J gene is TRBJ2-1, the V gene TRBV2, with 9 bases fitting TRBD2. J lost 0 bases, V lost 6 bases, and 3 bases had no gene match. This CDR3 spans 15 amino acids. Germline CDR1 SNHLY, CDR2 FYNNEI.